One T cell receptor (beta chain) is described in this entry. Its antigen is not known. The record originates from a study of memory CD4+ T cells and cytomegalovirus serostatus. Profiling relied on immunoSEQ multiplex PCR, and the TCRdb table lists in-frame clones only, not all of them. Of around 53,000 clones listed, about four fifths were seen once; the top ten hold about 1.4%. The sort gate was single viable CD3+CD4+CD8-CD45RO+ cells for memory CD4+ T cells. Study observations and caveats: The CMV-associated TCR signature appears largely within the CD4+ memory repertoire. Of around 160 reported CMV TCRbeta sequences, just over 65 were found in memory CD4+ repertoires.

Trimming shortened V by 0 bases and J by 7 bases, and 10 bases separated the two germline ends. The germline CDR1 and CDR2 sequences are LGHNA and YNFKEQ. The CDR3 totals 14 residues. V and J are TRBV4-2 and TRBJ1-5; D perhaps matches TRBD1 (5 bases). The sample comprised memory CD4+ T cells from blood. This receptor was obtained from an adult in good health and CMV-seropositive. This chain's CDR3 is CASSQDRGVQPQHF. The CDR3 nucleotides read TGTGCCAGCAGCCAAGATCGAGGGGTCCAGCCCCAGCATTTT.